Listed here are 8 T cell receptor beta chains from one sample, sequenced in a study of control samples from healthy donors and cancer patients. Measured with immunoSEQ multiplex PCR; TCRdb has only the in-frame clones, and not every one. The sample includes about 120,000 clones, 87% of them seen just once. The sample consisted of blood. The receptors come from a man younger than 40 in good health.

The V call is TRBV30, the J call TRBJ1-6; D gene unclear. There are 12 residues in the CDR3. With 5 bases removed from V and 9 bases from J, the gap between germline ends came to 11 bases. Germline V gene sequence: CDR1 GTSNPN, CDR2 SVGIG (reference sequence). The CDR3 loop reads CAWWAVTSPLHF. As DNA, the CDR3 is TGTGCCTGGTGGGCCGTAACTTCACCCCTCCACTTT.

This chain uses TRBV4-1 with TRBJ2-2, with D tentatively TRBD1 or TRBD2 (5 bases each). Germline values: CDR1 MGHRA, CDR2 YSYEKL. There are 14 residues in the CDR3. V was pared by 4 bases and J by 5 bases, with 11 bases between. For the CDR3, the DNA is TGCGCCAGCAGCCTAGAGTGGGGGACCGGGGAGCTGTTTTTT. Amino acids: CASSLEWGTGELFF.

The rearrangement uses TRBV24-1 and TRBJ2-5, with TRBD1 as a possible D gene (6 bases). Germline V CDR1 and CDR2: KGHDR, SFDVKD. V lost 2 bases and J lost 1, with 10 bases in between. The CDR3 is made up of 15 amino acids. Here the CDR3 reads CATSDWTASQETQYF. CDR3 bases: TGTGCCACCAGTGATTGGACAGCTTCCCAAGAGACCCAGTACTTC.

The J gene is TRBJ1-6, the V gene TRBV19, with D possibly being TRBD1 (5 bases). Germline CDR1 is LNHDA and CDR2 is SQIVND (reference sequence). This CDR3 has 15 amino acids. Trimming removed 7 bases from V and 9 bases from J, with 19 bases in between. CDR3 protein: CASTQGEGKASPLHF. CDR3 in DNA: TGTGCCAGTACCCAAGGGGAGGGAAAAGCTTCACCCCTCCACTTT.

V gene TRBV10-3 combines with J gene TRBJ1-4, with D unresolved. Trimming removed 0 bases at V and 2 bases at J, with 7 bases between. CDR3 length: 15 residues. Germline CDR1 is ENHRY and CDR2 is SYGVKD. In nucleotides, the CDR3 is TGTGCCATCAGTGAGTCGGTACGGACTAATGAAAAACTGTTTTTT. This translates into CAISESVRTNEKLFF.

The chain recombines TRBV7-9 with TRBJ1-1, with a possible D match to TRBD1 (6 bases). V lost 3 bases and J lost 4, with 15 bases in between. The CDR3 totals 15 residues. Germline V gene sequence: CDR1 SEHNR, CDR2 FQNEAQ (reference sequence). The CDR3 DNA is TGTGCCAGCAGCTTTTACAGGGCGGGAAGCACTGAAGCTTTCTTT. It specifies CASSFYRAGSTEAFF.

The chain combines TRBV24-1 with TRBJ2-1; 8 bases are shared with TRBD1. From germline, CDR1 is KGHDR and CDR2 SFDVKD. V trimming: 3 bases; J trimming: 0 bases; junction bases outside the gene matches: 3. The CDR3 length is 16 residues. The CDR3 protein is CATSDVTGDSYNEQFF. The CDR3 coding sequence is TGTGCCACCAGTGATGTGACAGGGGACTCCTACAATGAGCAGTTCTTC.

The chain joins TRBV19 to TRBJ2-1, with TRBD2 matching 7 bases. J gave up 5 bases and V 3 bases, and 7 bases lay outside the gene matches. The CDR3 sequence is 15 residues long. In germline, CDR1 is LNHDA, CDR2 SQIVND (reference sequence). The CDR3 is CASSIVSSGNNEQFF. In nucleotides, the CDR3 is TGTGCCAGTAGTATTGTGTCTAGCGGAAACAATGAGCAGTTCTTC.